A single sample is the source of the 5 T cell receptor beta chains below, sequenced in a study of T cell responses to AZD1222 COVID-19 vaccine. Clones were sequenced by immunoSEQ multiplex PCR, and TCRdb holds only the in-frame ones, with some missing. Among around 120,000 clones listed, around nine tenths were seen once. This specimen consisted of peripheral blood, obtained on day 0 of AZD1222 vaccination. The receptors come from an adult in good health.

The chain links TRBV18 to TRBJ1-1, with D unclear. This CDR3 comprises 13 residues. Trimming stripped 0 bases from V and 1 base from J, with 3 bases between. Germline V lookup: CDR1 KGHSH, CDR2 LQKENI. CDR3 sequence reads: CASSPPGNTEAFF. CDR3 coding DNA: TGTGCCAGCTCACCACCGGGGAACACTGAAGCTTTCTTT.

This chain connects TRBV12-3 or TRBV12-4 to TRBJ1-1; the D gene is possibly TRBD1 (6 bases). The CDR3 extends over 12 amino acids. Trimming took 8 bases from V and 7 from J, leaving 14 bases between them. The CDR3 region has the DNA TGTGCCAGCCGATACCAGGGGATTGAAGCTTTCTTT. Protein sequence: CASRYQGIEAFF.

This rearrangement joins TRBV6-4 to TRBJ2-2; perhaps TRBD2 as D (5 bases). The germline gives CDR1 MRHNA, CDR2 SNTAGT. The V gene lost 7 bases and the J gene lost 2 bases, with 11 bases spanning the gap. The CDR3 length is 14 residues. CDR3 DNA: TGTGCCAGCAACCCCAGCGGAAACACCGGGGAGCTGTTTTTT. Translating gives CASNPSGNTGELFF.

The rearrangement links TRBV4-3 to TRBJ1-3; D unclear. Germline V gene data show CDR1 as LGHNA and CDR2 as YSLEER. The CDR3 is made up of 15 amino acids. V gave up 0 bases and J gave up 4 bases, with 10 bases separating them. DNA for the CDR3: TGCGCCAGCAGCCAAGATCCGGGCAAAGGAAACACCATATATTTT. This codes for CASSQDPGKGNTIYF.

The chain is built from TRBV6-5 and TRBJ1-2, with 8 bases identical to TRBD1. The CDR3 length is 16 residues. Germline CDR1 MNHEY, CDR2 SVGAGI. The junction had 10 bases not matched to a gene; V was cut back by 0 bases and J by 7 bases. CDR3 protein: CASSYSAARGLGGYTF. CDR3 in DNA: TGTGCCAGCAGTTACTCGGCGGCCAGGGGGCTGGGTGGCTACACCTTC.